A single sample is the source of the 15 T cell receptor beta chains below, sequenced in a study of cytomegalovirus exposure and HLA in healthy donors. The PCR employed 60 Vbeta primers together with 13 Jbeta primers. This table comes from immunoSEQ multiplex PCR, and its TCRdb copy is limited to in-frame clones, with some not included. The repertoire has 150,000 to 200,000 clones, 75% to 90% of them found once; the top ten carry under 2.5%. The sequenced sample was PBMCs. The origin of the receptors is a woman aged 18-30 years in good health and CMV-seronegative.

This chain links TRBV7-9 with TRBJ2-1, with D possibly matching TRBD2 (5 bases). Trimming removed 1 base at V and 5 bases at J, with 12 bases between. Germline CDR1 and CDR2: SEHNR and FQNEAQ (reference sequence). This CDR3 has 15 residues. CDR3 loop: CASSLGTHPHNEQFF. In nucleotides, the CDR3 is TGTGCCAGCAGCTTAGGGACTCATCCCCACAATGAGCAGTTCTTC.

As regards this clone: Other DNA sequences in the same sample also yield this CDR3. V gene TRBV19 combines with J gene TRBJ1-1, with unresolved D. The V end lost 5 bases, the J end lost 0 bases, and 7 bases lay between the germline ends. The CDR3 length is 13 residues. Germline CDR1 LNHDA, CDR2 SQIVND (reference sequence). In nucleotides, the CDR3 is TGTGCCAGTAGTCCGTCGGTGAACACTGAAGCTTTCTTT. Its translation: CASSPSVNTEAFF.

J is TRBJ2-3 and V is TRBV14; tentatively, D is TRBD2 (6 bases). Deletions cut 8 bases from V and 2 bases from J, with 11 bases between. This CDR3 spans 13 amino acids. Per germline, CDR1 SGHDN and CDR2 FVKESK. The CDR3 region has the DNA TGTGCCAGCCGGGACTCCTCCACAGATACGCAGTATTTT. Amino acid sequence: CASRDSSTDTQYF.

The CDR3 is CAWRPGTGHGYTF. CDR3 sequence (DNA): TGTGCCTGGAGGCCCGGGACAGGGCATGGCTACACCTTC. J is TRBJ1-2 and V is TRBV30, with 9 bases lining up with TRBD1. Germline-derived CDR1 and CDR2 are GTSNPN and SVGIG (reference sequence). The CDR3 runs to 13 residues. J was trimmed by 6 bases and V by 3 bases; bases with no gene match: 5.

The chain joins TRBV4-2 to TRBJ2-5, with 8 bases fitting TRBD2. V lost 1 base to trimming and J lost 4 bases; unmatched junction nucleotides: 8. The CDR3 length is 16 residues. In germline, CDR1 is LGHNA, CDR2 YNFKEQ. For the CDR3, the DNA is TGTGCCAGCAGCCAAGGATACGGGGGGGCGGGAGAGACCCAGTACTTC. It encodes CASSQGYGGAGETQYF.

CDR3 nucleotide sequence: TGCGCCAGCAGCGGTGGGGTGGGAGGGCCCGAGACCCAGTACTTC. This sequence encodes CASSGGVGGPETQYF. The rearrangement joins TRBV5-1 to TRBJ2-5; 7 bases match TRBD2. The germline V gene encodes CDR1 SGHRS and CDR2 YFSETQ. Unmatched junction bases numbered 11, after V lost 4 bases and J lost 5 bases. The CDR3 is 15 amino acids. Variable domain in full (rest from reference TRBV5-1 and TRBJ2-5): KAGVTQTPRYLIKTRGQQVTLSCSPISGHRSVSWYQQTPGQGLQFLFEYFSETQRNKGNFPGRFSGRQFSNSRSEMNVSTLELGDSALYLCASSGGVGGPETQYFGPGTRLLVL.

In DNA form, the CDR3 reads TGCAGCGCCGCCGGGGAGGATGGCTACACCTTC. As protein: CSAAGEDGYTF. The V and J genes are TRBV29-1 and TRBJ1-2; D call uncertain. Germline CDR1 and CDR2: SQVTM and ANQGSEA. CDR3 length: 11 residues. V was shortened by 7 bases and J by 6 bases, with 12 bases between the two germline ends.

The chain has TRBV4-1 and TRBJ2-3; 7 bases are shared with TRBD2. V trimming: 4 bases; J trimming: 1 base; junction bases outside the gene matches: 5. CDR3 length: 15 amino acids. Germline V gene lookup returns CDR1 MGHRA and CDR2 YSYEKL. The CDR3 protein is CASSPWSGGTDTQYF. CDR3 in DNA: TGCGCCAGCAGCCCTTGGAGCGGGGGCACAGATACGCAGTATTTT.

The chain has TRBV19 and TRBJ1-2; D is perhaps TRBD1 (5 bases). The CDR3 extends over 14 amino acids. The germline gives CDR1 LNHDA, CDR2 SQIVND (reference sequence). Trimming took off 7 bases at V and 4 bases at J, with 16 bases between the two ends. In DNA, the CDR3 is TGTGCCAGTATCGCCGGCCAGGGCTCCTATGGCTACACCTTC. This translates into CASIAGQGSYGYTF. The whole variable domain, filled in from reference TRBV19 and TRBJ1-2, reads DGGITQSPKYLFRKEGQNVTLSCEQNLNHDAMYWYRQDPGQGLRLIYYSQIVNDFQKGDIAEGYSVSREKKESFPLTVTSAQKNPTAFYLCASIAGQGSYGYTFGSGTRLTVV.

Here the CDR3 reads CASSLSTRRTQYF. Here the CDR3 DNA reads TGTGCCAGCAGCTTGTCGACTAGGCGTACGCAGTATTTT. The gene calls are TRBV5-6 and TRBJ2-3, with a weak D call TRBD2 (6 bases). CDR1 and CDR2 (germline): SGHDT, YYEEEE. CDR3 length: 13 residues. Trimming pared 1 base from V and 8 bases from J, leaving 11 bases between.

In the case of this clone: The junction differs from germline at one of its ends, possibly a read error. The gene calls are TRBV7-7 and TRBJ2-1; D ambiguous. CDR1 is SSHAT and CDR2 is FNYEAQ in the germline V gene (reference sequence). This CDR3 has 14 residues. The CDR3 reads CASSLDSVSGEQFF. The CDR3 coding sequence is TGTGCTAGCAGCTTAGACTCGGTCTCGGGTGAGCAGTTCTTC.

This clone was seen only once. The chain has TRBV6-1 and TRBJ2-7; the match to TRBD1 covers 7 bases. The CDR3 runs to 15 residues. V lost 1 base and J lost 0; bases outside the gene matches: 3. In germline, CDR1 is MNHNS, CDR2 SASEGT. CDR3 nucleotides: TGTGCCAGCAGTGAAGAGGGGGACAGCTCCTACGAGCAGTACTTC. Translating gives CASSEEGDSSYEQYF.

The CDR3 DNA follows: TGTGCCAGCAGTTTATTGGGGGGTTTAGCTTTCTTT. This translates into CASSLLGGLAFF. V usage is TRBV27 and J usage is TRBJ1-1, with a weak D call TRBD1 (5 bases). This CDR3 is built from 12 residues. Germline-derived CDR1 and CDR2 are MNHEY and SMNVEV (reference sequence). V was clipped by 1 base and J by 10 bases, with 10 bases between them.

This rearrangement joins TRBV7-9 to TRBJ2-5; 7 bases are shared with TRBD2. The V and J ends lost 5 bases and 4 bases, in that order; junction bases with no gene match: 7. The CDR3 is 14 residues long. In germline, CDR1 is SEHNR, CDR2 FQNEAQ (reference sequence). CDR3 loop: CASSPWGGIETQYF. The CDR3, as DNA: TGTGCCAGCAGCCCTTGGGGGGGTATAGAGACCCAGTACTTC.

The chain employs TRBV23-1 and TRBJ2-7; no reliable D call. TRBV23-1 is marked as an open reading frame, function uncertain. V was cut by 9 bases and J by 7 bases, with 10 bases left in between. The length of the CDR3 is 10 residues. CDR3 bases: TGCGCCAGTCCTCAGAGGGAGCAGTACTTC. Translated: CASPQREQYF.